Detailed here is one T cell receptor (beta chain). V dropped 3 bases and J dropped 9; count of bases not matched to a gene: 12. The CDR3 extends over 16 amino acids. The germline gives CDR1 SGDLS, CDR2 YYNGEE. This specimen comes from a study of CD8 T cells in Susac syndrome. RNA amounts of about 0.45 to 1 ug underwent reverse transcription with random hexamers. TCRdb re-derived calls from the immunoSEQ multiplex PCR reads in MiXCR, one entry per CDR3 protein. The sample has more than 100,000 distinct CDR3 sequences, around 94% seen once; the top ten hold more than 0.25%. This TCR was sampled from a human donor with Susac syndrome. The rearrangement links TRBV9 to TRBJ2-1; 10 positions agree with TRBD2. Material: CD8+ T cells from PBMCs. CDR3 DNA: TGTGCCAGCAGCGCAACGGTAGCGGGGGGCCCAAGTGAGCAGTTCTTC. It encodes CASSATVAGGPSEQFF.